The rows below give T cell receptor beta chains drawn from one sample of a study of T cell changes during pregnancy in multiple sclerosis. Assay: immunoSEQ multiplex PCR; the TCRdb copy retains only in-frame clones and omits some. Here the sample spans about 77,000 clones, approximately 89% being singletons. Sequences were derived from peripheral blood, sampled before pregnancy. The source of these receptors is a female donor with multiple sclerosis, enrolled in a pregnancy study. The conserved cysteine and the conserved F or W are not part of the CDR3 here. Fields, in order: CDR3 protein, V gene.

CDR3aa: ASSMRRAGANVLT; v_gene: TRBV19
CDR3aa: SVDRDGNYEQY; v_gene: TRBV29-1
CDR3aa: ASSLALAGTYNEQF; v_gene: TRBV7-9
CDR3aa: ASRGQGGYEQY; v_gene: TRBV2
CDR3aa: ASSWGQGTDTQY; v_gene: TRBV5-1
CDR3aa: ASSQEAGQSLSYEQY; v_gene: TRBV4-3
CDR3aa: ASSPGALETQY; v_gene: TRBV5-1
CDR3aa: TSSPPGGHSYEQY; v_gene: TRBV1
CDR3aa: ASSPVGGGEDTEAF; v_gene: TRBV5-5
CDR3aa: ASSSYRDANTEAF; v_gene: TRBV5-1
CDR3aa: ASSPDDRTRNQPQH; v_gene: TRBV7-8
CDR3aa: ASSPGTGATYEQY; v_gene: TRBV4-3
CDR3aa: ASSQFKDRLRNGYT; v_gene: TRBV23-1
CDR3aa: ASSITAYYGYT; v_gene: TRBV6-5
CDR3aa: ASSLHGTGPMNTEAF; v_gene: TRBV28
CDR3aa: ASSRSGATGELF; v_gene: TRBV18
CDR3aa: ASSLAPAGGLEQF; v_gene: TRBV7-3
CDR3aa: ASSDLTGQTEAF; v_gene: TRBV2
CDR3aa: ASSGGTGFYEQY; v_gene: TRBV9
CDR3aa: ASSPALRGQQETQY; v_gene: TRBV18
CDR3aa: ASSLGWGGETEAF; v_gene: TRBV5-1
CDR3aa: ASMSVTVSPDTQY; v_gene: TRBV6-1
CDR3aa: ASSLSTSLRTD; v_gene: TRBV28
CDR3aa: ASSLASGFQETQY; v_gene: TRBV7-3
CDR3aa: ASSMGDTRTGELF; v_gene: TRBV19
CDR3aa: ASSPRRTTDTQY; v_gene: TRBV7-9
CDR3aa: ASSQRGSYEQY; v_gene: TRBV6-5
CDR3aa: ASSQRGGGYSPYEQY; v_gene: TRBV4-3
CDR3aa: ASLTRQGPRDIQY; v_gene: TRBV6-1